These 3 T cell receptor beta chains came from one sample sequenced in a study of shared clonotypes between healthy human individuals. Clones were sequenced by immunoSEQ multiplex PCR, and TCRdb holds only the in-frame ones, with some missing. The data hold around 2.5 million clones, with 80% to 95% observed a single time. The material sequenced was naive CD4+ T cells from PBMCs. As for subset: CD45RA+ positively selected. These receptors all come from a man younger than 35 in good health. Some clones in this sample may be carry-over from other donors' samples.

The chain is built from TRBV27 and TRBJ2-5; D possibly corresponds to TRBD1 (5 bases). This CDR3 spans 15 amino acids. Germline V lookup: CDR1 MNHEY, CDR2 SMNVEV (reference sequence). The V end was cut by 3 bases, the J end by 1 base, with 12 bases between. CDR3 coding DNA: TGTGCCAGCAGTTTGCAGGGTGGGATCCAAGAGACCCAGTACTTC. As protein: CASSLQGGIQETQYF.

CDR3 region: CASSLGQTLNYGYTF. The CDR3, as DNA: TGTGCCAGCAGCTTGGGGCAGACTCTAAACTATGGCTACACCTTC. The V gene is TRBV5-6, the J gene TRBJ1-2; D is unresolved. The CDR3 runs to 15 residues. Germline loops: CDR1 SGHDT, CDR2 YYEEEE. Trimming cost V 0 bases and J 2 bases, with 11 bases left between them.

The chain has TRBV18 and TRBJ1-4; TRBD1 matches 7 bases. V lost 6 bases and J lost 4; bases outside the gene matches: 5. This CDR3 has 14 residues. Germline V gives CDR1 KGHSH, CDR2 LQKENI. The CDR3 protein is CASSPRGINEKLFF. The DNA of the CDR3 is TGTGCCAGCTCGCCCAGGGGGATTAATGAAAAACTGTTTTTT.